The next 6 T cell receptor beta chains were all read from a single sample in a study of T cell changes during pregnancy in multiple sclerosis. Sequencing was performed with immunoSEQ multiplex PCR; in TCRdb, only in-frame clones are kept and a portion is missing. The table includes fewer than 80,000 clones, 75% to 95% detected once. This material consisted of CD4+ T cells from peripheral blood mononuclear cells, taken in the third trimester of pregnancy. The receptors here all came from a female donor in good health, enrolled as a control in a pregnancy study.

V and J are TRBV5-4 and TRBJ2-3; the match to TRBD1 covers 10 bases. Trimming took 4 bases from V and 5 from J; bases not matched to a gene: 4. Germline V CDR1 and CDR2: SGHNT, YYREEE (reference sequence). The CDR3 runs 14 residues. CDR3: CASSGRDRGDTQYF. The CDR3 DNA is TGTGCCAGCAGCGGGCGGGACAGGGGAGATACGCAGTATTTT.

This chain connects TRBV5-6 to TRBJ2-2; the D gene is possibly TRBD1 (6 bases). V dropped 4 bases and J dropped 2 bases, with 12 bases sitting between them. The CDR3 sequence is 15 residues long. Germline values: CDR1 SGHDT, CDR2 YYEEEE. The CDR3 protein is CASSLATGNTGELFF. CDR3 bases: TGTGCCAGCAGCCTGGCGACAGGAAACACCGGGGAGCTGTTTTTT.

The chain has TRBV7-9 and TRBJ2-3, with D unclear. The CDR3 loop spans 13 amino acids. Looked up from germline, CDR1 is SEHNR and CDR2 is FQNEAQ (reference sequence). The V end was cut by 2 bases, the J end by 2 bases, with 5 bases between. The chain's CDR3 is CASSLYVTDTQYF. CDR3 DNA: TGTGCCAGCAGCTTATATGTCACAGATACGCAGTATTTT.

This chain connects TRBV19 to TRBJ1-1, with TRBD1 as a possible D gene (5 bases). Germline CDR1 is LNHDA and CDR2 is SQIVND (reference sequence). The CDR3 consists of 15 residues. Trimming stripped 6 bases from V and 4 bases from J, with 18 bases between. CDR3 loop: CASRRLQGLATEAFF. The CDR3 nucleotides read TGTGCCAGTAGACGACTCCAGGGCCTGGCCACTGAAGCTTTCTTT.

This clone was recorded once. The chain has TRBV29-1 and TRBJ2-7, with D perhaps matching TRBD1 (6 bases). V was shortened by 6 bases and J by 3 bases, with 15 bases between the two germline ends. The CDR3 is made up of 13 amino acids. Germline V gives CDR1 SQVTM, CDR2 ANQGSEA. Here the CDR3 reads CSVTGTLLYEQYF. CDR3 coding DNA: TGCAGCGTGACCGGGACACTACTCTACGAGCAGTACTTC.

The chain combines TRBV7-6 with TRBJ1-2, with D possibly matching TRBD1 (5 bases). There are 13 residues in the CDR3. Germline V CDR1 and CDR2: SGHVS, FNYEAQ. The V and J ends lost 1 base and 5 bases respectively, with 8 bases between them. Written as DNA, the CDR3 is TGTGCCAGCAGCTTAGGACAGCTATATGGCTACACCTTC. It codes for CASSLGQLYGYTF.